This paragraph covers one T cell receptor (beta chain) sequence. This entry is derived from a study of cytomegalovirus exposure and HLA in healthy donors. The V and J ends lost 3 bases and 2 bases, in that order; junction bases with no gene match: 3. Germline-derived CDR1 and CDR2 are SGDLS and YYNGEE. The CDR3 spans 15 residues. PCR was performed using 60 Vbeta and 13 Jbeta primers. Clones were sequenced by immunoSEQ multiplex PCR, and TCRdb holds only the in-frame ones, with some missing. The profile shows approximately 170,000 clones, approximately 73% of them singletons. The receptor comes from a woman younger than 30 in good health and CMV-seropositive. The V gene is TRBV9, the J gene TRBJ1-3; 9 nucleotides agree with TRBD1. The source material was PBMCs. The CDR3 is CASSGRTGAGNTIYF. The CDR3 coding sequence is TGTGCCAGCAGCGGCCGGACAGGGGCTGGAAACACCATATATTTT.